Listed below are T cell receptor beta chains from one sample, sequenced in a study of cytomegalovirus exposure and HLA in healthy donors. Libraries were prepared by immunoSEQ multiplex PCR; TCRdb keeps only in-frame clonotypes and omits some of them. The top ten hold about 4.4% of the sample, which has over 110,000 clones, 75% to 85% seen once. The sample comprised PBMCs. The receptors come from a man aged 35 to 55 in good health and CMV-seronegative. CDR3s include the opening cysteine and the closing phenylalanine or tryptophan. Fields, in order: CDR3 length, J gene, V gene, CDR3 protein.

CDR3 length: 14
J gene: TRBJ2-7
V gene: TRBV29-1
CDR3 protein: CSVGGGRAHDEQYF

CDR3 length: 15
J gene: TRBJ1-5
V gene: TRBV6-1
CDR3 protein: CASSEMGYSNQPQHF

CDR3 length: 14
J gene: TRBJ1-1
V gene: TRBV5-1
CDR3 protein: CASSLDAGITEAFF

CDR3 length: 17
J gene: TRBJ2-1
V gene: TRBV5-4
CDR3 protein: CASSLDLAGGLHNEQFF

CDR3 length: 15
J gene: TRBJ1-6
V gene: TRBV6-5
CDR3 protein: CASSYGTGDNSPLHF

CDR3 length: 14
J gene: TRBJ2-5
V gene: TRBV19
CDR3 protein: CASKPTSGGETQYF

CDR3 length: 14
J gene: TRBJ2-7
V gene: TRBV27
CDR3 protein: CASSSPGQGNEQYF

CDR3 length: 11
J gene: TRBJ1-2
V gene: TRBV29-1
CDR3 protein: CSAENSDGYTF

CDR3 length: 14
J gene: TRBJ2-3
V gene: TRBV4-3
CDR3 protein: CASSQNRGTDTQYF

CDR3 length: 14
J gene: TRBJ1-3
V gene: TRBV6-1
CDR3 protein: CATEKGGSGNTIYF

CDR3 length: 15
J gene: TRBJ2-7
V gene: TRBV7-6
CDR3 protein: CASSSRQGKIYEQYF

CDR3 length: 11
J gene: TRBJ1-2
V gene: TRBV4-1
CDR3 protein: CASSRGDGYTF

CDR3 length: 15
J gene: TRBJ1-2
V gene: TRBV5-8
CDR3 protein: CASSFRRAGRGGYTF

CDR3 length: 16
J gene: TRBJ2-7
V gene: TRBV5-6
CDR3 protein: CASSLLGQGLSYEQYF

CDR3 length: 14
J gene: TRBJ1-6
V gene: TRBV5-1
CDR3 protein: CASSLEDRDSPLHF

CDR3 length: 15
J gene: TRBJ2-1
V gene: TRBV9
CDR3 protein: CASSVGGTSALIQFF

CDR3 length: 13
J gene: TRBJ1-5
V gene: TRBV29-1
CDR3 protein: CSVDQGGGQPQHF

CDR3 length: 15
J gene: TRBJ2-1
V gene: TRBV10-1
CDR3 protein: CASSEGRGGRNEQFF

CDR3 length: 15
J gene: TRBJ1-3
V gene: TRBV5-1
CDR3 protein: CASSLGTGGGNTIYF

CDR3 length: 15
J gene: TRBJ2-5
V gene: TRBV19
CDR3 protein: CASSIQRGNQETQYF

CDR3 length: 15
J gene: TRBJ2-2
V gene: TRBV30
CDR3 protein: CAWNRTSANTGELFF

CDR3 length: 15
J gene: TRBJ1-6
V gene: TRBV28
CDR3 protein: CASSQEGHNNSPLHF

CDR3 length: 14
J gene: TRBJ1-1
V gene: TRBV4-1
CDR3 protein: CASSFGTGGTEAFF

CDR3 length: 15
J gene: TRBJ2-1
V gene: TRBV5-4
CDR3 protein: CASSSRTSGGNEQFF

CDR3 length: 15
J gene: TRBJ2-7
V gene: TRBV2
CDR3 protein: CASTPNQGLVYEQYF

CDR3 length: 16
J gene: TRBJ2-1
V gene: TRBV5-1
CDR3 protein: CASAKGAATTYNEQFF

CDR3 length: 16
J gene: TRBJ1-4
V gene: TRBV6-5
CDR3 protein: CASSLDPGQLNEKLFF

CDR3 length: 16
J gene: TRBJ2-5
V gene: TRBV6-5
CDR3 protein: CASSYLRIGGYGEQYF

CDR3 length: 15
J gene: TRBJ2-7
V gene: TRBV18
CDR3 protein: CASAPPQGAPGEQYF

CDR3 length: 13
J gene: TRBJ1-2
V gene: TRBV12-5
CDR3 protein: CASGLPGGRGYTF

CDR3 length: 13
J gene: TRBJ1-1
V gene: TRBV9
CDR3 protein: CASSVGGSTEAFF

CDR3 length: 16
J gene: TRBJ2-7
V gene: TRBV6-6
CDR3 protein: CASIRTSGDRSYEQYF

CDR3 length: 15
J gene: TRBJ1-3
V gene: TRBV19
CDR3 protein: CASNPDRYSGNTIYF

CDR3 length: 15
J gene: TRBJ1-4
V gene: TRBV18
CDR3 protein: CASSPPTAWDEKLFF

CDR3 length: 16
J gene: TRBJ1-3
V gene: TRBV7-6
CDR3 protein: CASSFFDRGHGNTIYF

CDR3 length: 16
J gene: TRBJ2-7
V gene: TRBV7-8
CDR3 protein: CASSFSTSGPSYEQYF